This T cell receptor beta chain was profiled in a study of shared clonotypes between healthy human individuals. This clone was recorded only once. Its specificity is not known. General study results and limits: Incomplete sequencing of sorted subsets was indicated by rarefaction despite large depth.

Sequencing used immunoSEQ multiplex PCR; TCRdb keeps in-frame clones, though not all of them. Here the sample spans 2 million to 2.5 million clones, roughly 91% being singletons. Germline V gene sequence: CDR1 LGHNT, CDR2 FRNRAP. V shed 5 bases and J shed 0 bases, with 17 bases lying between them. The CDR3 is 17 residues long. Terminally differentiated effector memory CD45RA+ cells were left out of the naive CD8 fraction, which was CD45RO-negative and positively selected for CCR7. Everyone who donated was a Caucasian adult who lived in Nashville, Tennessee. What was sequenced was naive CD8+ T cells from PBMCs. The V gene is TRBV12-5, the J gene TRBJ1-3; D perhaps matches TRBD1 (5 bases). The clonotype comes from a young man in good health. Some clones in this sample may be carry-over from other donors' samples. CDR3 sequence: CASGPDQQASSGNTIYF. CDR3 nucleotides: TGTGCTAGTGGTCCAGACCAACAGGCAAGCTCTGGAAACACCATATATTTT.